The 23 T cell receptor beta chains below come from one sample, sequenced in a study of CD8+ T cells in alopecia areata. The authors extracted RNA and reverse transcribed it into cDNA as the sequencing template. Libraries were prepared by immunoSEQ multiplex PCR; TCRdb keeps only in-frame clonotypes and omits some of them. The sample has roughly 130,000 clones, over 50% seen once; the top ten hold 4.5% to 5.5%. Sequencing was performed on CD4+ T cells sorted from blood, taken at week 0. These receptors came from a human donor with alopecia areata.

This clone was counted between two and nine times. The chain links TRBV18 to TRBJ2-1; unclear D gene. The germline gives CDR1 KGHSH, CDR2 LQKENI. V was shortened by 0 bases and J by 4 bases, with 4 bases between the two germline ends. This CDR3 spans 13 amino acids. The CDR3 is CASSPPSYNEQFF. The CDR3 DNA follows: TGTGCCAGCTCACCACCATCGTACAATGAGCAGTTCTTC.

This chain connects TRBV7-2 to TRBJ2-5; D is perhaps TRBD1 (6 bases). V was trimmed by 4 bases and J by 1 base, leaving 10 bases between them. Germline loops: CDR1 SGHTA, CDR2 FQGNSA. This CDR3 region has 14 residues. This chain's CDR3 is CASSSWDTQETQYF. The CDR3 nucleotides are TGTGCCAGCAGCTCTTGGGACACCCAAGAGACCCAGTACTTC. The full variable domain, its missing parts supplied by reference TRBV7-2 and TRBJ2-5, is GAGVSQSPSNKVTEKGKDVELRCDPISGHTALYWYRQSLGQGLEFLIYFQGNSAPDKSGLPSDRFSAERTGGSVSTLTIQRTQQEDSAVYLCASSSWDTQETQYFGPGTRLLVL.

Only a few counts were recorded for this clone. The CDR3 DNA reads TGTGCCAGCAGTCACTTGGAGGGCGAGAGAAGCACAGATACGCAGTATTTT. Its translation is CASSHLEGERSTDTQYF. The chain is built from TRBV21-1 and TRBJ2-3; the D call of TRBD2 is as the table states it, not checked on the DNA. TRBV21-1 is an annotated pseudogene. The length of the CDR3 is 17 residues.

The rearrangement uses TRBV5-1 and TRBJ2-1; 11 bases map to TRBD2. V shed 0 bases and J 3 bases; nucleotides not matched to a gene: 2. The germline gives CDR1 SGHRS, CDR2 YFSETQ. There are 16 residues in the CDR3. CDR3 residues: CASSLGLAGGYNEQFF. In DNA, the CDR3 is TGCGCCAGCAGCTTGGGGCTAGCGGGGGGCTACAATGAGCAGTTCTTC.

The chain has TRBV7-9 and TRBJ1-1; D is possibly TRBD1 (5 bases). Trimming removed 1 base from V and 1 base from J, with 7 bases in between. Looked up from germline, CDR1 is SEHNR and CDR2 is FQNEAQ (reference sequence). This CDR3 contains 14 residues. CDR3 loop: CASSLEGENTEAFF. CDR3 DNA sequence: TGTGCCAGCAGCTTAGAAGGGGAGAACACTGAAGCTTTCTTT. The variable domain in full, completed from reference TRBV7-9 and TRBJ1-1, reads DTGVSQNPRHKITKRGQNVTFRCDPISEHNRLYWYRQTLGQGPEFLTYFQNEAQLEKSRLLSDRFSAERPKGSFSTLEIQRTEQGDSAMYLCASSLEGENTEAFFGQGTRLTVV.

The chain employs TRBV4-1 and TRBJ2-5, with D possibly being TRBD1 or TRBD2 (5 bases each). The CDR3 has 13 amino acids. Trimming took off 1 base at V and 5 bases at J, with 8 bases between the two ends. The germline V gene has CDR1 MGHRA and CDR2 YSYEKL. The CDR3 sequence: CASSQVEGETQYF. For the CDR3, the DNA is TGCGCCAGCAGCCAAGTAGAGGGGGAGACCCAGTACTTC.

This clone was picked up a small number of times. Here the CDR3 reads CASSYSIRGDTEAFF. The CDR3 DNA sequence: TGTGCCAGCAGTTATTCGATTAGGGGGGACACTGAAGCTTTCTTT. This chain joins TRBV6-5 and TRBJ1-1; a possible D gene is TRBD1 (6 bases). The germline V and J ends were trimmed by 3 bases and 3 bases, with 14 bases remaining between them. The CDR3 runs 15 residues. Germline CDR1 MNHEY, CDR2 SVGAGI.

The rearrangement links TRBV9 to TRBJ2-3; a weak D match, TRBD2 (5 bases). CDR3 length: 15 amino acids. V gave up 4 bases and J gave up 3 bases, with 15 bases separating them. Germline V CDR1 and CDR2: SGDLS, YYNGEE. CDR3 region: CASSLSAGGTDTQYF. Here the CDR3 DNA reads TGTGCCAGCAGCCTTAGCGCTGGTGGTACAGATACGCAGTATTTT.

In its sample, this clone was seen many times. The gene calls are TRBV5-4 and TRBJ2-1; 7 positions agree with TRBD1. The junction had 5 bases not matched to a gene; V was cut back by 3 bases and J by 5 bases. This CDR3 has 14 amino acids. Germline V gene data show CDR1 as SGHNT and CDR2 as YYREEE (reference sequence). The CDR3 DNA follows: TGTGCCAGCAGCTCTCGACAGGGCAACAATGAGCAGTTCTTC. Its protein product is CASSSRQGNNEQFF.

The chain couples TRBV29-1 to TRBJ1-1; D is undetermined. The CDR3 is made up of 13 amino acids. CDR1 SQVTM and CDR2 ANQGSEA come from the germline V gene. The germline V and J ends were trimmed by 4 bases and 3 bases, with 12 bases remaining between them. This CDR3 is CSVVFWFDTEAFF. The CDR3, as DNA: TGCAGCGTTGTTTTCTGGTTTGACACTGAAGCTTTCTTT. Complete variable domain (other parts from reference TRBV29-1 and TRBJ1-1): SAVISQKPSRDICQRGTSLTIQCQVDSQVTMMFWYRQQPGQSLTLIATANQGSEATYESGFVIDKFPISRPNLTFSTLTVSNMSPEDSSIYLCSVVFWFDTEAFFGQGTRLTVV.

The DNA of the CDR3 is TGCGCCAGCAGCTTGGACATTAACTATGGCTACACCTTC. This encodes CASSLDINYGYTF. The chain couples TRBV5-1 to TRBJ1-2; D not resolved. Germline loops: CDR1 SGHRS, CDR2 YFSETQ. V gave up 0 bases and J gave up 1 base, with 4 bases separating them. The CDR3 is 13 residues long.

V usage is TRBV9 and J usage is TRBJ2-7; D ambiguous. Deletions cut 4 bases from V and 7 bases from J, with 21 bases between. The CDR3 loop spans 15 amino acids. From germline, CDR1 is SGDLS and CDR2 YYNGEE. CDR3 nucleotide sequence: TGTGCCAGCAGCCCCCACGACGGACCGACGTGGGAGCAGTACTTC. Translating gives CASSPHDGPTWEQYF.

The chain links TRBV14 to TRBJ2-5; D uncertain. Germline CDR1 SGHDN, CDR2 FVKESK. The CDR3 length is 12 residues. Trimming shortened V by 4 bases and J by 2 bases, and 5 bases separated the two germline ends. CDR3 in amino acids: CASSLIQETQYF. The CDR3 DNA reads as TGTGCCAGCAGCCTAATACAAGAGACCCAGTACTTC.

This chain connects TRBV4-3 to TRBJ2-3; TRBD2 matches at 10 bases. Germline V gene data show CDR1 as LGHNA and CDR2 as YSLEER. This CDR3 comprises 15 residues. V dropped 2 bases and J dropped 3; count of bases not matched to a gene: 2. DNA of the CDR3: TGCGCCAGCAGCCAACTAGCGGGAGAAACAGATACGCAGTATTTT. Protein product: CASSQLAGETDTQYF.

In its sample, this clone was seen once. This sequence joins TRBV5-4 and TRBJ1-1; D ambiguous. The V gene's germline CDR1 is SGHNT and CDR2 YYREEE (reference sequence). This CDR3 has 13 amino acids. Trimming shortened V by 3 bases and J by 2 bases, and 8 bases separated the two germline ends. The CDR3 region is CASSWGRNTEAFF. Written as DNA, the CDR3 is TGTGCCAGCAGCTGGGGTCGAAACACTGAAGCTTTCTTT.

V and J are TRBV7-2 and TRBJ2-1; the match to TRBD2 covers 8 bases. The CDR3 consists of 18 residues. V shed 6 bases and J 0 bases; nucleotides not matched to a gene: 13. CDR1 and CDR2 (germline): SGHTA, FQGNSA. The CDR3 DNA follows: TGTGCCAGCAGTTCGAGGGGCCTAGCGGGCTACTCCTACAATGAGCAGTTCTTC. Translated, it gives CASSSRGLAGYSYNEQFF.

This clone was seen more than once but under ten times. The rearrangement joins TRBV6-5 to TRBJ2-1, with D unresolved. Germline V gene data show CDR1 as MNHEY and CDR2 as SVGAGI. V was trimmed by 0 bases and J by 8 bases, leaving 14 bases between them. The CDR3 runs 15 residues. The CDR3 DNA sequence: TGTGCCAGCAGTTACTCTCCCCGAAGTGGGGATGAGCAGTTCTTC. This gives the protein CASSYSPRSGDEQFF.

CDR3 in amino acids: CSVATGGFGNTIYF. CDR3 DNA: TGCAGCGTCGCTACAGGGGGCTTTGGAAACACCATATATTTT. The genes are TRBV29-1 and TRBJ1-3, with TRBD1 identical over 9 bases. V gave up 6 bases and J gave up 3 bases; unmatched junction bases: 6. Germline V gene lookup returns CDR1 SQVTM and CDR2 ANQGSEA. The CDR3 totals 14 residues.

The rearrangement uses TRBV30 and TRBJ1-1; TRBD1 agrees at 11 bases. CDR3 length: 13 amino acids. With 1 base clipped from V and 12 bases from J, the junction kept 7 bases outside the gene matches. In germline, CDR1 is GTSNPN, CDR2 SVGIG (reference sequence). The CDR3 DNA reads TGTGCCTGGAGTGCAAACCGGGACAGGGGGACTTTCTTT. This sequence encodes CAWSANRDRGTFF.

This rearrangement joins TRBV27 to TRBJ2-1, with 9 bases matching TRBD2. The CDR3 length is 15 residues. CDR1 is MNHEY and CDR2 is SMNVEV in the germline V gene (reference sequence). J was trimmed by 7 bases and V by 6 bases; bases with no gene match: 10. CDR3 nucleotides: TGTGCCAGCAGCCCGGCTAGCGGGATATTTAATGAGCAGTTCTTC. Its protein is CASSPASGIFNEQFF.

V usage is TRBV5-4 and J usage is TRBJ2-2, with 8 bases lining up with TRBD2. The CDR3 is 16 amino acids. The germline V gene has CDR1 SGHNT and CDR2 YYREEE (reference sequence). V shed 5 bases and J 3 bases; nucleotides not matched to a gene: 9. The CDR3: CASSSGLARDTGELFF. The CDR3 coding sequence is TGTGCCAGCAGTTCTGGACTAGCACGAGACACCGGGGAGCTGTTTTTT.

V gene TRBV30 combines with J gene TRBJ1-2; D gene uncertain. This CDR3 contains 15 residues. Germline assignment: CDR1 GTSNPN and CDR2 SVGIG (reference sequence). Trimming stripped 0 bases from V and 8 bases from J, with 19 bases between. The CDR3 reads CAWSVPVRGMGGYTF. CDR3 in DNA: TGTGCCTGGAGTGTACCCGTTCGAGGGATGGGGGGCTACACCTTC.

A few counts support this clone. The chain has TRBV5-1 and TRBJ2-1, with D uncertain. CDR1 and CDR2 from the germline V gene are SGHRS and YFSETQ. This CDR3 has 13 amino acids. V lost 0 bases, J lost 12 bases, and 13 bases lay in between. CDR3 DNA: TGCGCCAGCAGCTTGGCGTTAGGATCTGGGCAGTTCTTC. It is translated as CASSLALGSGQFF.